One sample yielded the 28 T cell receptor beta chains listed below, sequenced in a study of early T cells in non-severe SARS-CoV-2 infection. TCRdb re-analysed the 5' RACE reads in MiXCR, keeping a single row per CDR3 protein. Of tens of thousands of distinct CDR3 sequences listed, around an eighth are singletons. Sequenced sample: whole blood. All receptors come from an adult who was a healthcare worker with PCR-confirmed SARS-CoV-2 infection or an uninfected control (not recorded which).

V usage is TRBV27 and J usage is TRBJ1-4; a weak D match, TRBD1 (6 bases). The germline CDR1 and CDR2 sequences are MNHEY and SMNVEV (reference sequence). The CDR3 contains 15 residues. V gave up 5 bases and J gave up 3 bases, with 13 bases separating them. The CDR3 protein is CASSDRQEANEKLFF. The DNA of the CDR3 is TGTGCCAGCAGTGATCGACAGGAAGCTAATGAAAAACTGTTTTTT. The full variable domain, its missing parts supplied by reference TRBV27 and TRBJ1-4, is EAQVTQNPRYLITVTGKKLTVTCSQNMNHEYMSWYRQDPGLGLRQIYYSMNVEVTDKGDVPEGYKVSRKEKRNFPLILESPSPNQTSLYFCASSDRQEANEKLFFGSGTQLSVL.

This clonotype was recorded many times. The chain has TRBV12-3 or TRBV12-4 and TRBJ1-5; TRBD1 matches at 8 bases. J gave up 7 bases and V 5 bases, and 13 bases lay outside the gene matches. The CDR3 sequence is 16 residues long. The CDR3, as DNA: TGTGCCAGCAGTCCTCCTGACAGGGGAGGAGGACAGCCCCAGCATTTT. It is translated as CASSPPDRGGGQPQHF.

This clonotype was seen once. The rearrangement uses TRBV27 and TRBJ2-3; the D gene is possibly TRBD2 (5 bases). V lost 5 bases and J lost 0, with 15 bases in between. The CDR3 length is 16 residues. The V gene's germline CDR1 is MNHEY and CDR2 SMNVEV (reference sequence). The CDR3 spells CASSVLGRPSTDTQYF. CDR3 nucleotides: TGTGCCAGCAGTGTACTAGGCCGACCTAGCACAGATACGCAGTATTTT.

This clonotype was recorded at least ten times. CDR3 sequence: CASRRKPKTGDYGYTF. CDR3 nucleotide sequence: TGTGCCAGCAGACGAAAGCCAAAGACAGGGGACTATGGCTACACCTTC. The chain links TRBV27 to TRBJ1-2; 8 bases line up with TRBD1. CDR3 length: 16 residues. Germline V gives CDR1 MNHEY, CDR2 SMNVEV (reference sequence). The V gene end was trimmed by 6 bases and the J gene end by 3 bases; junction bases not matched to a gene: 12.

The sample holds a few counts of this clonotype. This sequence joins TRBV12-3 or TRBV12-4 and TRBJ2-2; D perhaps matches TRBD2 (6 bases). CDR3 length: 13 amino acids. The V and J ends lost 3 bases and 6 bases respectively, with 8 bases between them. Written as DNA, the CDR3 is TGTGCCAGCAGTTTGACTAGTCCCGGGGAGCTGTTTTTT. It specifies CASSLTSPGELFF.

The chain has TRBV12-3 or TRBV12-4 and TRBJ1-6; 8 positions agree with TRBD1. CDR3 length: 16 residues. After removal of 1 base from V and 7 bases from J, the junction contained 6 bases not matched to a gene. CDR3 DNA: TGTGCCAGCAGTTTAGGGACAGGGACGCTCAATTCACCCCTCCACTTT. Protein: CASSLGTGTLNSPLHF.

The V gene is TRBV15, the J gene TRBJ2-1, with TRBD2 as a possible D gene (7 bases). Deletions cut 5 bases from V and 9 bases from J, with 14 bases between. From germline, CDR1 is LNHNV and CDR2 YYDKDF (reference sequence). CDR3 length: 13 residues. CDR3 amino acids: CATSRGGRGEQFF. The CDR3 region has the DNA TGTGCCACCAGCCGAGGGGGGAGGGGTGAGCAGTTCTTC.

This clonotype was counted at least ten times. The rearrangement uses TRBV12-3 or TRBV12-4 and TRBJ1-2; 9 bases fit TRBD1. The CDR3 runs 16 residues. V trimming: 3 bases; J trimming: 4 bases; junction bases outside the gene matches: 9. CDR3 nucleotides: TGTGCCAGCAGTTTGGGGACAGGGAGAATGTCCTATGGCTACACCTTC. Protein product: CASSLGTGRMSYGYTF.

This clonotype has ten or more counts. The chain uses TRBV2 and TRBJ2-4; TRBD2 aligns across 9 bases. The length of the CDR3 is 14 residues. V lost 7 bases and J lost 9; bases outside the gene matches: 10. Germline V gene data show CDR1 as SNHLY and CDR2 as FYNNEI. CDR3 residues: CASKLAGGPGIQYF. The CDR3 coding sequence is TGTGCCAGCAAATTGGCGGGAGGGCCGGGCATTCAGTACTTC.

V usage is TRBV28 and J usage is TRBJ2-3; 8 nucleotides agree with TRBD1. This CDR3 has 15 residues. Losses at the gene ends were 5 bases for V and 3 bases for J; bases not matched to a gene: 7. The germline CDR1 and CDR2 sequences are MDHEN and SYDVKM. CDR3 sequence reads: CASSLLGTGTDTQYF. The CDR3 nucleotides read TGTGCCAGCAGTCTCTTAGGGACAGGAACAGATACGCAGTATTTT. The entire variable domain, with the rest obtained from reference TRBV28 and TRBJ2-3, is as follows: DVKVTQSSRYLVKRTGEKVFLECVQDMDHENMFWYRQDPGLGLRLIYFSYDVKMKEKGDIPEGYSVSREKKERFSLILESASTNQTSMYLCASSLLGTGTDTQYFGPGTRLTVL.

This clonotype was counted ten times or more. The chain joins TRBV19 to TRBJ1-5; D is unclear. CDR1 and CDR2 from the germline V gene are LNHDA and SQIVND (reference sequence). The CDR3 is 15 residues long. V was shortened by 7 bases and J by 4 bases, with 17 bases between the two germline ends. The CDR3 nucleotides are TGTGCCAGTACCTCCTCCGACTTGCGGAATCAGCCCCAGCATTTT. Translation gives CASTSSDLRNQPQHF. The full variable domain, rest sourced from reference TRBV19 and TRBJ1-5, is DGGITQSPKYLFRKEGQNVTLSCEQNLNHDAMYWYRQDPGQGLRLIYYSQIVNDFQKGDIAEGYSVSREKKESFPLTVTSAQKNPTAFYLCASTSSDLRNQPQHFGDGTRLSIL.

This clonotype was counted at least ten times. The chain is built from TRBV6-2 or TRBV6-3 and TRBJ2-7; D is perhaps TRBD2 (6 bases). The germline CDR1 and CDR2 sequences are MNHEY and SVGEGT. The length of the CDR3 is 12 residues. The ends were cut back, 1 base at V and 5 bases at J, with 6 bases in the middle. The CDR3 spells CASSYWRDEQYF. The DNA for the CDR3 is TGTGCCAGCAGTTACTGGAGGGACGAGCAGTACTTC.

The chain links TRBV10-3 to TRBJ1-5; the match to TRBD1 covers 12 bases. The J segment lost 5 bases and the V segment lost 6 bases, leaving 5 bases of the junction unmatched. The CDR3 is 15 amino acids. CDR1 and CDR2 from the germline V gene are ENHRY and SYGVKD. Written as DNA, the CDR3 is TGTGCCATCAGCCGGGGACAGGGGGCTGATCAGCCCCAGCATTTT. The encoded protein is CAISRGQGADQPQHF.

This clonotype has ten or more counts. The chain couples TRBV29-1 to TRBJ2-5, with D possibly TRBD1 on 6 matching bases. Germline V gene sequence: CDR1 SQVTM, CDR2 ANQGSEA. V was trimmed by 6 bases and J by 2 bases, leaving 13 bases between them. The length of the CDR3 is 13 residues. CDR3 loop: CSVAGQQQETQYF. The CDR3 nucleotides are TGCAGCGTGGCTGGACAGCAGCAAGAGACCCAGTACTTC.

This clonotype appeared many times. V and J are TRBV19 and TRBJ1-5, with D tentatively TRBD1 (6 bases). Germline CDR1 LNHDA, CDR2 SQIVND (reference sequence). CDR3 length equals 16 residues. Trimming removed 6 bases at V and 4 bases at J, with 19 bases between. The CDR3 nucleotides are TGTGCCAGTAGGGTTGGTGGCAGGGGAACAAATCAGCCCCAGCATTTT. Encoded protein: CASRVGGRGTNQPQHF.

This clonotype was found many times. The chain recombines TRBV12-3 or TRBV12-4 with TRBJ1-1; no clear D gene. The CDR3 runs to 12 residues. With 6 bases removed from V and 0 bases from J, the gap between germline ends came to 5 bases. The chain's CDR3 is CASSVVNTEAFF. CDR3 bases: TGTGCCAGCAGCGTGGTGAACACTGAAGCTTTCTTT.

This clonotype occurred many times. This chain uses TRBV28 with TRBJ2-3; D ambiguous. The CDR3 runs to 13 residues. CDR1 is MDHEN and CDR2 is SYDVKM in the germline V gene. V was clipped by 3 bases and J by 4 bases, with 8 bases between them. Here the CDR3 reads CASSFSRADTQYF. The DNA of the CDR3 is TGTGCCAGCAGTTTTAGTAGAGCAGATACGCAGTATTTT. Full variable domain (missing parts from reference TRBV28 and TRBJ2-3): DVKVTQSSRYLVKRTGEKVFLECVQDMDHENMFWYRQDPGLGLRLIYFSYDVKMKEKGDIPEGYSVSREKKERFSLILESASTNQTSMYLCASSFSRADTQYFGPGTRLTVL.

This clonotype was observed at least ten times. The chain joins TRBV7-2 to TRBJ2-7, with D possibly being TRBD1 or TRBD2 (5 bases each). CDR3 length: 16 amino acids. Germline V CDR1 and CDR2: SGHTA, FQGNSA. V was trimmed by 3 bases and J by 4 bases, leaving 19 bases between them. The CDR3 sequence: CASSLTPRGGLYEQYF. CDR3 DNA: TGTGCCAGCAGCTTGACCCCCCGGGGCGGTCTTTACGAGCAGTACTTC.

This clonotype has only a few counts. V gene TRBV5-1 combines with J gene TRBJ2-7; D possibly uses TRBD1 or TRBD2 (6 bases each). Germline loops: CDR1 SGHRS, CDR2 YFSETQ. Trimming pared 2 bases from V and 4 bases from J, leaving 16 bases between. CDR3 length: 15 amino acids. CDR3 nucleotides: TGCGCCAGCAGCTTTATGGGGGGCTGGGGGTACGAGCAGTACTTC. The encoded protein is CASSFMGGWGYEQYF.

This clonotype was recorded at least ten times. The V call is TRBV29-1, the J call TRBJ2-3, with D unclear. The germline V gene has CDR1 SQVTM and CDR2 ANQGSEA. The CDR3 contains 12 residues. Trimming took 4 bases from V and 2 from J, leaving 7 bases between them. CDR3: CSVGLDTDTQYF. CDR3 DNA sequence: TGCAGCGTTGGATTAGACACAGATACGCAGTATTTT.

J is TRBJ2-7 and V is TRBV29-1, with D hard to call. CDR1 and CDR2 (germline): SQVTM, ANQGSEA. This CDR3 is built from 11 residues. V dropped 6 bases and J dropped 0 bases, with 6 bases sitting between them. The CDR3: CSVRNSYEQYF. The CDR3 nucleotides read TGCAGCGTCCGGAACTCCTACGAGCAGTACTTC.

The chain joins TRBV7-9 to TRBJ2-1; 7 bases align to TRBD2. With 5 bases clipped from V and 4 bases from J, the junction kept 8 bases outside the gene matches. Germline CDR1 reads SEHNR; CDR2 reads FQNEAQ (reference sequence). The CDR3 runs to 15 residues. The CDR3 DNA reads as TGTGCCAGCAGCCCACAGTCCGGGAGGTACAATGAGCAGTTCTTC. Its protein is CASSPQSGRYNEQFF.

A single count supports this clonotype. This chain joins TRBV28 and TRBJ1-5; maybe TRBD1 (6 bases). The CDR3 loop spans 16 amino acids. CDR1 MDHEN and CDR2 SYDVKM come from the germline V gene. V lost 7 bases to trimming and J lost 1 base, with 17 bases between them. CDR3 residues: CASTLGVDRSNQPQHF. CDR3 sequence (DNA): TGTGCCAGCACACTGGGCGTGGACAGAAGCAATCAGCCCCAGCATTTT.

This clonotype was seen repeatedly, ten times or more. The chain has TRBV12-3 or TRBV12-4 and TRBJ2-6; no definite D call. Trimming pared 5 bases from V and 1 base from J, leaving 12 bases between. This CDR3 is built from 16 residues. Here the CDR3 DNA reads TGTGCCAGCAGTCCGTTAAGAAGGTCTGGGGCCAACGTCCTGACTTTC. Translated: CASSPLRRSGANVLTF.

The V gene is TRBV12-3 or TRBV12-4, the J gene TRBJ1-1; D gene unclear. The CDR3 sequence is 13 residues long. With 4 bases removed from V and 5 bases from J, the gap between germline ends came to 11 bases. The CDR3 sequence: CASSSRGGTEAFF. The CDR3 DNA follows: TGTGCCAGCAGTTCCCGGGGTGGGACTGAAGCTTTCTTT.

The chain joins TRBV15 to TRBJ2-7; D is perhaps TRBD2 (6 bases). Trimming left V 0 bases short and J 1 base short, with 10 bases between. CDR1 is LNHNV and CDR2 is YYDKDF in the germline V gene (reference sequence). The CDR3 extends over 15 amino acids. Here the CDR3 reads CATSRERGQSYEQYF. The DNA of the CDR3 is TGTGCCACCAGCAGAGAGCGGGGCCAATCCTACGAGCAGTACTTC.

The sample holds many counts of this clonotype. This chain links TRBV6-1 with TRBJ1-2, with a possible D match to TRBD1 (6 bases). The V end was cut by 6 bases, the J end by 4 bases, with 18 bases between. Germline values: CDR1 MNHNS, CDR2 SASEGT. The CDR3 totals 15 residues. The CDR3 region has the DNA TGTGCCAGCAGACGAGACGGGGGGCTAGGCTATGGCTACACCTTC. Protein product: CASRRDGGLGYGYTF.

The chain joins TRBV3-1 to TRBJ1-1; perhaps TRBD1 as D (5 bases). With 7 bases removed from V and 5 bases from J, the gap between germline ends came to 20 bases. The CDR3 length is 15 residues. The germline V gene encodes CDR1 LGHDT and CDR2 YNNKEL (reference sequence). DNA for the CDR3: TGTGCCAGCACCGATGGAGGGGCCCCGATGACTGAAGCTTTCTTT. Its translation is CASTDGGAPMTEAFF.